These 15 T cell receptor beta chains were sequenced from one sample in a study of shared clonotypes between healthy human individuals. Data came from immunoSEQ multiplex PCR; TCRdb stores just in-frame clones and leaves some out. The data contain 2.5 million or so clones, 85% to 95% of them singletons. The sample taken for sequencing was naive CD4+ T cells sorted from blood. As for subset: CD45RA+ positively selected. Receptors were obtained from a man younger than 30 in good health.

This rearrangement joins TRBV9 to TRBJ1-3; D unresolved. CDR1 and CDR2 from the germline V gene are SGDLS and YYNGEE. V lost 4 bases to trimming and J lost 0 bases, with 8 bases between them. CDR3 length: 14 amino acids. CDR3: CASSTALSGNTIYF. The CDR3 DNA reads as TGTGCCAGCAGCACAGCACTCTCTGGAAACACCATATATTTT. Filled out from reference TRBV9 and TRBJ1-3, the complete variable domain reads DSGVTQTPKHLITATGQRVTLRCSPRSGDLSVYWYQQSLDQGLQFLIQYYNGEERAKGNILERFSAQQFPDLHSELNLSSLELGDSALYFCASSTALSGNTIYFGEGSWLTVV.

The rearrangement joins TRBV19 to TRBJ1-5; D unresolved. The CDR3 is 14 amino acids. CDR1 and CDR2 from the germline V gene are LNHDA and SQIVND (reference sequence). The V end was cut by 7 bases, the J end by 2 bases, with 12 bases between. The CDR3: CASTPTAGNQPQHF. The CDR3 nucleotides are TGTGCCAGTACCCCGACGGCTGGCAATCAGCCCCAGCATTTT.

As to this clone: Other DNA sequences from this sample encode an identical CDR3 as well. The chain employs TRBV20-1 and TRBJ2-7; D might be TRBD2 (5 bases). Germline CDR1 and CDR2: DFQATT and SNEGSKA (reference sequence). Trimming removed 5 bases at V and 3 bases at J, with 8 bases between. The CDR3 spans 11 residues. As DNA, the CDR3 is TGCAGTGCTGTAGGAGGCTACGAGCAGTACTTC. The encoded protein is CSAVGGYEQYF.

Concerning this clone itself: The same CDR3 also results from other DNA sequences found in this sample. V and J are TRBV18 and TRBJ2-3; the D is unclear. This CDR3 region has 14 residues. CDR1 is KGHSH, CDR2 LQKENI, per germline. V was shortened by 0 bases and J by 4 bases, with 8 bases between the two germline ends. CDR3: CASSPPSRPDTQYF. For the CDR3, the DNA is TGTGCCAGCTCACCACCGTCACGGCCAGATACGCAGTATTTT.

V is TRBV14 and J is TRBJ2-1; D is possibly TRBD2 (6 bases). The germline gives CDR1 SGHDN, CDR2 FVKESK. The CDR3 is made up of 14 amino acids. Between the trimmed V and J ends, which lost 0 bases and 9 bases, there was a span of 12 bases. In DNA form, the CDR3 reads TGTGCCAGCAGCCAAGATCTTATCGGGGGTGAGCAGTTCTTC. Amino acids: CASSQDLIGGEQFF.

This chain uses TRBV28 with TRBJ1-2; 7 bases are shared with TRBD1. J lost 5 bases, V lost 6 bases, and 6 bases had no gene match. CDR1 is MDHEN, CDR2 SYDVKM, per germline. The CDR3 contains 13 residues. The CDR3: CASRRQGSYGYTF. The DNA for the CDR3 is TGTGCCAGCAGAAGACAGGGCTCGTATGGCTACACCTTC.

Comments on this clone: The sample holds other DNA sequences that translate to the same CDR3. V and J are TRBV28 and TRBJ1-4, with D possibly being TRBD1 (6 bases). Germline V gene sequence: CDR1 MDHEN, CDR2 SYDVKM. Trimming took 4 bases from V and 2 from J, leaving 8 bases between them. The CDR3 spans 14 residues. The CDR3 spells CASSSGGTNEKLFF. CDR3 nucleotide sequence: TGTGCCAGCAGTTCGGGGGGCACTAATGAAAAACTGTTTTTT.

The chain has TRBV5-1 and TRBJ1-2; no definite D call. Germline assignment: CDR1 SGHRS and CDR2 YFSETQ. Trimming removed 4 bases at V and 2 bases at J, with 9 bases between. The CDR3 covers 13 residues. The CDR3 DNA reads TGCGCCAGCAGCGAGCAGGAGAACTATGGCTACACCTTC. Translation: CASSEQENYGYTF.

The rearrangement uses TRBV5-1 and TRBJ1-2; tentative D call: TRBD1 (6 bases). In germline, CDR1 is SGHRS, CDR2 YFSETQ. This CDR3 region has 12 residues. V gave up 4 bases and J gave up 11 bases, with 15 bases separating them. The DNA of the CDR3 is TGCGCCAGCAGCCCGAGGACAGATACTTACACCTTC. This translates into CASSPRTDTYTF.

Regarding this clone: An end of the junction differs from the germline gene, which may be a read error. J is TRBJ1-4 and V is TRBV28; D is uncertain. The CDR3 is 13 residues long. The germline CDR1 and CDR2 sequences are MDHEN and SYDVKM. The DNA of the CDR3 is TGTGCCAGCAGTTTGGGTGATTTTGAAAGACCCGTTTTT. Translated: CASSLGDFERPVF. Together with reference TRBV28 and TRBJ1-4, the CDR3 gives the full variable domain: DVKVTQSSRYLVKRTGEKVFLECVQDMDHENMFWYRQDPGLGLRLIYFSYDVKMKEKGDIPEGYSVSREKKERFSLILESASTNQTSMYLCASSLGDFERPVFGSGTQLSVL.

The V and J genes are TRBV5-1 and TRBJ1-5; D is possibly TRBD1 (6 bases). The CDR3 length is 16 residues. The ends were cut back, 4 bases at V and 0 bases at J, with 14 bases in the middle. Germline values: CDR1 SGHRS, CDR2 YFSETQ. The CDR3 sequence is CASSHQTGNSNQPQHF. DNA of the CDR3: TGCGCCAGCAGCCACCAGACAGGTAATAGCAATCAGCCCCAGCATTTT. Combining the CDR3 with reference TRBV5-1 and TRBJ1-5 gives the whole variable domain KAGVTQTPRYLIKTRGQQVTLSCSPISGHRSVSWYQQTPGQGLQFLFEYFSETQRNKGNFPGRFSGRQFSNSRSEMNVSTLELGDSALYLCASSHQTGNSNQPQHFGDGTRLSIL.

The chain carries TRBV28 and TRBJ2-5; D gene unclear. The J call is in doubt because the DNA end fits TRBJ2-7 better. Germline V gives CDR1 MDHEN, CDR2 SYDVKM. The CDR3 length is 12 residues. CDR3 protein: CASSFEIYEQYF. CDR3 DNA: TGTGCCAGCAGTTTTGAGATTTACGAGCAGTACTTC.

V gene TRBV6-1 combines with J gene TRBJ1-2; 7 nucleotides match TRBD1. This CDR3 region has 12 residues. The V and J ends lost 6 bases and 4 bases, in that order; junction bases with no gene match: 2. CDR1 is MNHNS and CDR2 is SASEGT in the germline V gene. The CDR3 protein is CASRGDSYGYTF. CDR3 DNA: TGTGCCAGCAGAGGGGACAGCTATGGCTACACCTTC.

J is TRBJ2-1 and V is TRBV4-1; D is ambiguous. The CDR3 sequence is 13 residues long. Per the germline V gene, CDR1 is MGHRA and CDR2 is YSYEKL. Trimming left V 2 bases short and J 7 bases short, with 9 bases between. CDR3 region: CASSQFWRNEQFF. The CDR3 region has the DNA TGCGCCAGCAGCCAATTTTGGCGAAATGAGCAGTTCTTC.

V gene TRBV10-3 combines with J gene TRBJ2-1, with 9 bases identical to TRBD1. V gave up 4 bases and J gave up 6 bases; unmatched junction bases: 1. Germline V lookup: CDR1 ENHRY, CDR2 SYGVKD. The CDR3 consists of 13 residues. The CDR3 protein is CAISGTGANEQFF. The CDR3 nucleotides are TGTGCCATCAGTGGGACAGGGGCCAATGAGCAGTTCTTC.